This T cell receptor (beta chain) was found in a study of cytomegalovirus exposure and HLA in healthy donors. CDR1 LNHNV and CDR2 YYDKDF come from the germline V gene (reference sequence). This CDR3 has 16 residues. J was trimmed by 8 bases and V by 2 bases; bases with no gene match: 12. Use of 60 Vbeta and 13 Jbeta primers characterized the PCR. Assay used: immunoSEQ multiplex PCR; TCRdb lists only in-frame clones, some missing. The table includes about 55,000 clones, approximately 80% detected once. This chain uses TRBV15 with TRBJ2-1; 7 bases map to TRBD1. The sequenced sample was PBMCs. The clonotype was recovered from a female donor in good health and CMV-seronegative. As DNA, the CDR3 is TGTGCCACCAGCAGAAGGAGACAGGGAATAATGCATGAGCAGTTCTTC. The encoded protein is CATSRRRQGIMHEQFF.